This TCR beta chain was captured by sequencing in a study of CD8+CD57+ T cells in acquired aplastic anemia. Study background: Sorted CD4+ plus CD8+ cells gave DNA averaging roughly 3 ug. General observations from the study: Almost 30 CD8+ CDR3 sequences occurred in both the patients and the controls. Patients were compared with controls for CD8+ Simpson's diversity, and no significant difference emerged.

Sequenced patients had shown CD8+CD57+ cell expansion by flow cytometry. V was trimmed by 8 bases and J by 5 bases, leaving 19 bases between them. The V gene's germline CDR1 is SGHAT and CDR2 FQNNGV. There are 16 residues in the CDR3. Profiling that covered TCR beta VDJ and CDR3 relied on genomic DNA as its template. TCRdb re-analysed the reads in MiXCR, keeping a single row per CDR3 protein. This repertoire shows around 430,000 distinct CDR3 sequences, about a third found once; its top ten account for less than 0.85%. Comments on this clonotype: Its antigen is currently unknown. A much larger clone sits a single nucleotide away, making a read error possible.

The sequence derives from a human donor with aplastic anemia. Sequencing input: sorted CD4+, CD8+, or CD8+CD57+ T cells (not recorded which) from PBMCs. The rearrangement joins TRBV11-2 to TRBJ1-6; weak D call: TRBD1 (6 bases). CDR3 loop: CASRSGQPIDNSPLHF. CDR3 coding DNA: TGTGCCAGCCGCTCTGGACAGCCGATAGATAATTCACCCCTCCACTTT. Full variable domain (rest looked up from reference TRBV11-2 and TRBJ1-6): EAGVAQSPRYKIIEKRQSVAFWCNPISGHATLYWYQQILGQGPKLLIQFQNNGVVDDSQLPKDRFSAERLKGVDSTLKIQPAKLEDSAVYLCASRSGQPIDNSPLHFGNGTRLTVT.